This TCR beta chain was sequenced during a study of post-analysis software for immune sequencing data. Unique molecular identifiers were carried by the TCR beta cDNA libraries. TCRdb re-called the PCR reads with MiXCR, one entry per CDR3 protein. The data hold 750,000 to 950,000 distinct CDR3 sequences, with 40% to 55% observed a single time. Sequences were obtained from blood. This clonotype was sampled from a girl between 10 and 17 years old with multiple sclerosis.

CDR3 protein: CASSGGQGAGYGYTF. The CDR3 region has the DNA TGTGCCAGCAGCGGGGGACAGGGGGCCGGCTATGGCTACACCTTC. The V call is TRBV7-9, the J call TRBJ1-2; 12 bases agree with TRBD1. J gave up 4 bases and V 5 bases, and 5 bases lay outside the gene matches. Germline CDR1 and CDR2: SEHNR and FQNEAQ (reference sequence). CDR3 length: 15 amino acids.